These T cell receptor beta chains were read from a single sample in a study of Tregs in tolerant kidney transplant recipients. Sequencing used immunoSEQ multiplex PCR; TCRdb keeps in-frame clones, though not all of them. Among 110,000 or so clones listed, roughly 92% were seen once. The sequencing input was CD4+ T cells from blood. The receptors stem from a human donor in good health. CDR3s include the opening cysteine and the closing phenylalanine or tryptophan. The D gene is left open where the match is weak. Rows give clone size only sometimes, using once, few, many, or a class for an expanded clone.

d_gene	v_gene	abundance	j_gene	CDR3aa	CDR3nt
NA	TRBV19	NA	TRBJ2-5	CASSTPDRPLTQYF	TGTGCCAGTAGTACCCCGGACCGGCCGTTGACCCAGTACTTC
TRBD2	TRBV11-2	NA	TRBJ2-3	CASSLDRPSGAQYF	TGTGCCAGCAGCTTAGATCGACCTAGCGGTGCGCAGTATTTT
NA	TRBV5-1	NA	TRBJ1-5	CARSRTQGSYQPQHF	TGCGCCAGGTCTCGCACTCAGGGATCCTATCAGCCCCAGCATTTT
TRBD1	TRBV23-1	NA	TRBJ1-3	CASSQFIGQGAFGNTIYF	TGCGCCAGCAGTCAATTTATCGGACAGGGGGCTTTTGGAAACACCATATATTTT
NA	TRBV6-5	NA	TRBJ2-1	CASSPRTVNEQFF	TGTGCCAGCAGTCCCAGGACAGTGAATGAGCAGTTCTTC
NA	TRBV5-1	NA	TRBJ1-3	CASSLGGGTIYF	TGCGCCAGCAGCTTGGGTGGGGGCACCATATATTTT
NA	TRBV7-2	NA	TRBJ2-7	CASSLGVGYEQYF	TGTGCCAGCAGCTTAGGGGTGGGCTACGAGCAGTACTTC
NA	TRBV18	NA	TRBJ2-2	CASSPRERLSGELFF	TGTGCCAGCTCACCAAGGGAGAGGCTCTCCGGGGAGCTGTTTTTT
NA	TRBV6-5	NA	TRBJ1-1	CASGPPGGAFF	TGTGCCAGTGGACCCCCTGGGGGAGCTTTCTTT
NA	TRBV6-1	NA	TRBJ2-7	CASSRQPSSYEQYF	TGTGCCAGCAGTAGACAGCCATCCTCATACGAGCAGTACTTC
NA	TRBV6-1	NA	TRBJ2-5	CASSDPGVKGETQYF	TGTGCCAGCAGTGACCCGGGAGTCAAGGGAGAGACCCAGTACTTC
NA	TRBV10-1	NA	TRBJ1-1	CASSDPRGTNTEAFF	TGCGCCAGCAGTGACCCTCGGGGGACGAACACTGAAGCTTTCTTT
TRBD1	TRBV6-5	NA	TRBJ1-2	CASSSRPTGTYGYTF	TGTGCCAGCAGTTCCCGACCGACAGGGACCTATGGCTACACCTTC
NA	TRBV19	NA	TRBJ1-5	CASSTDINQPQHF	TGTGCCAGTAGCACTGACATCAATCAGCCCCAGCATTTT
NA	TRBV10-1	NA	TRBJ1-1	CASSQQVNTEAFF	TGCGCCAGCAGTCAACAGGTGAACACTGAAGCTTTCTTT
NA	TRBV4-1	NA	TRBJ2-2	CASSQPPTGSGELFF	TGCGCCAGCAGCCAACCTCCTACGGGATCCGGGGAGCTGTTTTTT
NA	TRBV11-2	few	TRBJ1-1	CASHREVDTEAFF	TGTGCCAGTCACAGGGAGGTGGACACTGAAGCTTTCTTT
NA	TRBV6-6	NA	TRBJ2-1	CASSYISRGRVGEQFF	TGTGCCAGCAGTTATATAAGCAGGGGGAGGGTCGGTGAGCAGTTCTTC
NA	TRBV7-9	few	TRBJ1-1	CASSRGGTEAFF	TGTGCCAGCAGCCGTGGAGGGACTGAAGCTTTCTTT
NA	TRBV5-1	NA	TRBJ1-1	CASSLAGATNTEAFF	TGCGCCAGCAGCTTGGCAGGGGCCACGAACACTGAAGCTTTCTTT
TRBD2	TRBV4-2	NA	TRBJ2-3	CASSQHRSSGGRGTDTQYF	TGTGCCAGCAGCCAACATAGGTCTAGCGGGGGTAGGGGCACAGATACGCAGTATTTT
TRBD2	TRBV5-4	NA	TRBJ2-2	CASSLATGGGARELFF	TGTGCCAGCAGCTTGGCTACTGGCGGGGGGGCCAGGGAGCTGTTTTTT
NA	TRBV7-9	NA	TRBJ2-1	CASSLGHLSSYNEQFF	TGTGCCAGCAGCTTAGGGCATCTTTCCTCCTACAATGAGCAGTTCTTC
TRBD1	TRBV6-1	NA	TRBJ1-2	CASKETGGAYGYTF	TGTGCCAGCAAAGAGACAGGGGGCGCGTATGGCTACACCTTC
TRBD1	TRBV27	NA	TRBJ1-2	CASSLSSTGDVGYTF	TGTGCCAGCAGTTTATCGTCAACAGGGGACGTAGGCTACACCTTC
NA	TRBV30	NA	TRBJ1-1	CAWSGTGGYTEAFF	TGTGCCTGGAGTGGAACAGGAGGGTACACTGAAGCTTTCTTT
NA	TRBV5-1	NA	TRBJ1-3	CASSLVGQGNTIYF	TGCGCCAGCAGCTTGGTGGGGCAGGGAAACACCATATATTTT
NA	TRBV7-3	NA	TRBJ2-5	CASSSQGGGQETQYF	TGTGCCAGCAGCTCACAGGGAGGGGGACAAGAGACCCAGTACTTC
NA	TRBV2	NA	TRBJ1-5	CASSERGISNQPQHF	TGTGCCAGCAGTGAACGGGGGATTAGCAATCAGCCCCAGCATTTT
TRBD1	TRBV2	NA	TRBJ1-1	CASEDRARFISTEAFF	TGTGCCAGCGAAGACAGGGCGCGATTCATAAGCACTGAAGCTTTCTTT
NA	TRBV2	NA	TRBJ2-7	CASSEQSEQYF	TGTGCCAGCAGTGAACAGAGCGAGCAGTACTTC
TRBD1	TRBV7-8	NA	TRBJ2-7	CASSRDREGEQYF	TGTGCCAGCAGCCGGGACAGGGAAGGCGAGCAGTACTTC
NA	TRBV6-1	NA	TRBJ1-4	CASRGGLSTNEKLFF	TGTGCCAGCAGGGGCGGACTTTCAACTAATGAAAAACTGTTTTTT
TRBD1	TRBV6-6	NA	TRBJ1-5	CASRDREGQPQHF	TGTGCCAGCAGGGACAGGGAGGGTCAGCCCCAGCATTTT
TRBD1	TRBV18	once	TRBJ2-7	CASSQGTDRGNEQYF	TGTGCCAGCTCACAAGGGACAGATAGAGGGAACGAGCAGTACTTC
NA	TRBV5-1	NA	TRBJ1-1	CASSLQGSTEAFF	TGCGCCAGCAGCCTACAGGGCTCCACTGAAGCTTTCTTT
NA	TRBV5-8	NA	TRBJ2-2	CASRKGTLANTGELFF	TGTGCCAGCAGAAAAGGGACGCTGGCGAACACCGGGGAGCTGTTTTTT
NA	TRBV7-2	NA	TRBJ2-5	CASSPGTARPAQYF	TGTGCCAGCAGCCCCGGGACGGCCCGCCCGGCCCAGTACTTC
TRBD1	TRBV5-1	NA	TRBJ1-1	CASSRQGGNTEAFF	TGCGCCAGCAGCCGACAGGGAGGGAACACTGAAGCTTTCTTT
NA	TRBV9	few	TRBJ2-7	CASSVGGGHEQYF	TGTGCCAGCAGCGTTGGTGGGGGCCACGAGCAGTACTTC
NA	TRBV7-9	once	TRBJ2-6	CASSLMDRSSGANVLTF	TGTGCCAGCAGCTTAATGGACAGATCCTCCGGGGCCAACGTCCTGACTTTC
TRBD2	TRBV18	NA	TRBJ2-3	CASSMLLAGGTDTQYF	TGTGCCAGCTCAATGTTACTAGCGGGGGGCACAGATACGCAGTATTTT
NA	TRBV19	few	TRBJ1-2	CASDNHRAGYGYTF	TGTGCCAGCGACAATCACAGGGCTGGCTATGGCTACACCTTC
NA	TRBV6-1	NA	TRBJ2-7	CASQTGVVSYEQYF	TGTGCCAGCCAAACGGGGGTCGTCTCCTACGAGCAGTACTTC
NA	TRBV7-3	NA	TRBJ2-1	CASSPPPADSPYNEQFF	TGTGCCAGCAGCCCCCCGCCTGCTGATAGTCCCTACAATGAGCAGTTCTTC
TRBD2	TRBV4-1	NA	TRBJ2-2	CASSQERWAGGNTGELFF	TGCGCCAGCAGCCAAGAGCGGTGGGCGGGAGGTAACACCGGGGAGCTGTTTTTT
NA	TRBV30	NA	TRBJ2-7	CAWTTGETYEQYF	TGTGCCTGGACAACGGGGGAGACCTACGAGCAGTACTTC
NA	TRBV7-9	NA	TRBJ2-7	CASSLDRPYSYEQYF	TGTGCCAGCAGCCTAGACAGACCTTACTCCTACGAGCAGTACTTC
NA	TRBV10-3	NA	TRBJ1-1	CAISESGLGNTEAFF	TGTGCCATCAGTGAGTCGGGGTTGGGGAACACTGAAGCTTTCTTT
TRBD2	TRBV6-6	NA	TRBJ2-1	CASRGTSAYNEQFF	TGTGCCAGCAGGGGGACTAGCGCCTACAATGAGCAGTTCTTC
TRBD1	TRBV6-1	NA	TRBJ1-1	CASSDQTGGYTEAFF	TGTGCCAGCAGTGACCAGACAGGGGGGTACACTGAAGCTTTCTTT
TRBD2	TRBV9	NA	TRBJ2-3	CASSLSSLAGGRGTDTQYF	TGTGCCAGCAGCCTGAGTAGTCTAGCGGGGGGCCGGGGCACAGATACGCAGTATTTT
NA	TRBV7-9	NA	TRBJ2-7	CASSLGAEYEQYF	TGTGCCAGCAGCTTAGGAGCAGAGTACGAGCAGTACTTC
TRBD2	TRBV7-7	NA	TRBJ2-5	CASSFSAGPRETQYF	TGTGCCAGCAGCTTTTCAGCGGGACCCCGGGAGACCCAGTACTTC
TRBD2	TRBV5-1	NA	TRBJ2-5	CASSSSAGGETQYF	TGCGCCAGCAGCTCATCAGCGGGAGGGGAGACCCAGTACTTC
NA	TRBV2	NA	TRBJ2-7	CASSETPSSRSSYEQYF	TGTGCCAGCAGTGAAACCCCTAGCTCCAGAAGCTCCTACGAGCAGTACTTC
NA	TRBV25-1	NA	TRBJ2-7	CASSITGTYEQYF	TGTGCCAGCAGTATTACAGGTACCTACGAGCAGTACTTC
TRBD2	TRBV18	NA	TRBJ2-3	CASSPRGLAGVDTQYF	TGTGCCAGCTCACCACGGGGCCTAGCGGGGGTGGATACGCAGTATTTT
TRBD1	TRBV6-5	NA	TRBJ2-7	CASSGKGAGQFEQYF	TGTGCCAGCAGTGGCAAGGGGGCGGGCCAATTCGAGCAGTACTTC